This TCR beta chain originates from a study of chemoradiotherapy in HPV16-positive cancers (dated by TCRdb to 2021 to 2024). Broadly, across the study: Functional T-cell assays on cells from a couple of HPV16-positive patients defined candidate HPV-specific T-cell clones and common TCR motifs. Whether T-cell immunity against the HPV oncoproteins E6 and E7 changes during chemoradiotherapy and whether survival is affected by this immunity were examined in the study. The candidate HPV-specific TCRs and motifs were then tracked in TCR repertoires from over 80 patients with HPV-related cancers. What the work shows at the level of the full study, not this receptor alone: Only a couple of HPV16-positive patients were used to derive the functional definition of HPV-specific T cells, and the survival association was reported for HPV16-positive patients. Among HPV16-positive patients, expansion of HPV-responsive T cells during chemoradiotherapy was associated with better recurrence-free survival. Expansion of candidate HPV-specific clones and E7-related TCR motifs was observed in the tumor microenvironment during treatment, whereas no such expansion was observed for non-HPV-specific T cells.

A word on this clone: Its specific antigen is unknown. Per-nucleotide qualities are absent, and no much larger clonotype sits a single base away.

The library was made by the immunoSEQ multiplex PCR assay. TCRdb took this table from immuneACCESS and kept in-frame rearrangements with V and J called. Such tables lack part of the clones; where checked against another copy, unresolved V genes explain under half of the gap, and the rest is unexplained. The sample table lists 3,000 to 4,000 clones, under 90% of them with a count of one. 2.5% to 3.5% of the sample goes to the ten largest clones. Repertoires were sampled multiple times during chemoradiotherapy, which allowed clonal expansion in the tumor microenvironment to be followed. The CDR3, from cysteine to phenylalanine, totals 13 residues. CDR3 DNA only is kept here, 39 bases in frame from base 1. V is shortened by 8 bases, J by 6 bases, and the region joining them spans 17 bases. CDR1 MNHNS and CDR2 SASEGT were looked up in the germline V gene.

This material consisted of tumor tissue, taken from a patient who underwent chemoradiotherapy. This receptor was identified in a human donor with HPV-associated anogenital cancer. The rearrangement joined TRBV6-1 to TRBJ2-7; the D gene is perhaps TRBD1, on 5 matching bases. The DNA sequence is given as TGTGCCAGCGGCATAGGGGCCCCTTCCGAGCAGTACTTC. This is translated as CASGIGAPSEQYF.